This is a list of T cell receptor beta chains from one sample in a study of shared clonotypes between healthy human individuals. Assay used: immunoSEQ multiplex PCR; TCRdb lists only in-frame clones, some missing. Of more than 2 million clones in the sample, roughly 94% were seen once. Sequenced: naive CD4+ T cells sorted from blood. These receptors were taken from a man aged 18 to 30 in good health. Each CDR3 is given without its conserved first and last residue.

>TRBV11-2|TRBJ2-7
ASSPGYAQY
>TRBV28|TRBJ2-1
ASSFRGNEQF
>TRBV4-1|TRBJ2-7
ASSQIDRTNYEQY
>TRBV25-1|TRBJ1-1
ASSAMDRKNTEAF
>TRBV7-2|TRBJ2-5
ASSYQGNLQETQY
>TRBV4-1|TRBJ1-5
ASSQERASQPQH
>TRBV6-5|TRBJ2-5
ASSQSRQGGETQY
>TRBV19|TRBJ1-2
ASTPGTGGHYGYT
>TRBV19|TRBJ2-7
ASRGDGYSYEQY
>TRBV6-5|TRBJ1-1
AIRAHGSNTEAF
>TRBV30|TRBJ2-2
AWIAGRNTGELF
>TRBV11-2|TRBJ2-2
ASSLVGPTWELF
>TRBV28|TRBJ1-6
ASRRAGGASALNISPLH
>TRBV12-5|TRBJ2-2
ASGLSNTGELF
>TRBV19|TRBJ2-3
ASSAGTTDTQY
>TRBV28|TRBJ2-7
ASSQRGLTSYEQY
>TRBV7-8|TRBJ1-5
ASSRELRALNQAQH
>TRBV6-5|TRBJ2-3
ASKHSTDTQY
>TRBV4-3|TRBJ2-5
ASSKEGVYQETQY
>TRBV25-1|TRBJ1-1
ASSESRTMNTEAF
>TRBV27|TRBJ1-6
ASSRERDSPLH
>TRBV5-6|TRBJ1-5
ANSLGGGDQPQH
>TRBV28|TRBJ1-1
ASSLPRDTEAF
>TRBV7-9|TRBJ1-1
ASSWEKGSTEAF
>TRBV30|TRBJ2-5
AWRSRGGQETQY
>TRBV30|TRBJ1-2
AGPLGVEGYT
>TRBV27|TRBJ2-2
ASRSYKQGSGELF
>TRBV6-4|TRBJ2-5
ASSDSKGDFDAPREY
>TRBV30|TRBJ1-2
AGETDNYGYT
>TRBV19|TRBJ2-1
ASSMSSGGYNEQF
>TRBV10-3|TRBJ2-1
AISEGGGQGANEQF
>TRBV10-3|TRBJ1-1
AISWREGTEAF
>TRBV18|TRBJ1-1
ASSPQRVRLTEAF
>TRBV19|TRBJ2-2
ASSTALNTGELF
>TRBV10-1|TRBJ2-3
ASSDRLAGFTDTQY
>TRBV15|TRBJ1-4
ATSRAGVSANEKLF
>TRBV19|TRBJ2-1
ASSTSGGANSYNEQF
>TRBV6-6|TRBJ1-5
ASSPGRGPYNQPQH
>TRBV2|TRBJ1-1
ASSVDKNTEAF
>TRBV27|TRBJ2-7
ASSPSKGEKGVYEQY
>TRBV7-9|TRBJ2-1
ASSLESNEQF
>TRBV7-9|TRBJ1-4
ASSPGTGEKLF
>TRBV6-1|TRBJ1-4
ASSEVGRVNEKLF
>TRBV28|TRBJ1-3
ASSSSPSGNTIY
>TRBV5-1|TRBJ1-1
ASSPTSYMNTEAF
>TRBV5-1|TRBJ1-1
ASSLTYETGGTEAF
>TRBV18|TRBJ1-1
ASSPPGDTEAF
>TRBV6-6|TRBJ1-2
ASSYGEQSYT
>TRBV27|TRBJ1-1
ASSLLVSTEAF
>TRBV10-2|TRBJ2-7
ASSGLAPPYEQY
>TRBV6-1|TRBJ1-4
ASKGGGGNAEKLF
>TRBV6-4|TRBJ2-7
ASSDSSLGDSSYEQY